This passage covers 14 T cell receptor beta chains from one sample sequenced in a study of blood T cells in healthy people across ages. It was with a sample-barcoded 5' primer and a J-beta primer mix that a second PCR of roughly 7 to 12 cycles was run. TCRdb independently ran MiXCR on the 5' RACE reads; one entry per CDR3 protein. This sample has about 930,000 distinct CDR3 sequences, with 25% to 30% found just once. These same data were also listed under a study on T cells of mothers and their children.

The sample taken for sequencing was blood. The receptors were gathered from a woman aged 40 to 49 in good health.

The genes are TRBV6-1 and TRBJ2-1; tentative D call: TRBD2 (6 bases). Germline CDR1 reads MNHNS; CDR2 reads SASEGT. The length of the CDR3 is 16 residues. V gave up 2 bases and J gave up 1 base, with 12 bases separating them. The CDR3 bases are TGTGCCAGCAGTGAATGGCGGGACTGGTCCTACAATGAGCAGTTCTTC. Its protein product is CASSEWRDWSYNEQFF.

This clonotype appeared a few times. The CDR3 is CASSPAEKLFF. The DNA of the CDR3 is TGTGCCAGCAGTCCGGCAGAAAAACTGTTTTTT. This chain uses TRBV28 with TRBJ1-4; D not resolved. Germline CDR1 and CDR2: MDHEN and SYDVKM. The V and J ends lost 5 bases and 8 bases respectively, with 6 bases between them. This CDR3 region has 11 residues.

This clonotype was seen just once. Because the CDR3 is missing its conserved closing phenylalanine or tryptophan, this is likely a read error. The chain uses TRBV7-3 and TRBJ2-7; 7 nucleotides agree with TRBD2. Looked up from germline, CDR1 is SGHTA and CDR2 is FQGTGA. CDR3 length: 14 amino acids. The junction had 0 bases not matched to a gene; V was cut back by 1 base and J by 0 bases. The CDR3 loop is CASSLKRDSYEQYL. The CDR3, as DNA: TGTGCCAGCAGCTTAAAGCGGGACTCCTACGAGCAGTACCTC.

The sample holds a few counts of this clonotype. The junction shows a germline mismatch at one end, possibly a read error. The genes are TRBV7-7 and TRBJ2-1; D perhaps matches TRBD2 (5 bases). The CDR3 has 15 residues. In germline, CDR1 is SSHAT, CDR2 FNYEAQ (reference sequence). Here the CDR3 reads CASSFAPNGDYEQFF. Written as DNA, the CDR3 is TGTGCTAGCAGCTTCGCACCCAACGGGGATTATGAGCAGTTCTTC.

This clonotype was seen more than once but under ten times. The chain couples TRBV5-6 to TRBJ1-6; D is ambiguous. This CDR3 contains 16 residues. From germline, CDR1 is SGHDT and CDR2 YYEEEE. V was trimmed by 3 bases and J by 7 bases, leaving 17 bases between them. For the CDR3, the DNA is TGTGCCAGCAGCTCACTAAACCGGGAGGCCAATTCACCCCTCCACTTT. It codes for CASSSLNREANSPLHF.

DNA for the CDR3: TGCAGTGCTACCCACGGACTAGCGGGGGTCCACAATGAGCAGTTCTTC. As protein: CSATHGLAGVHNEQFF. The chain has TRBV20-1 and TRBJ2-1; 13 bases map to TRBD2. After removal of 4 bases from V and 5 bases from J, the junction contained 8 bases not matched to a gene. This CDR3 comprises 16 residues. Germline V gives CDR1 DFQATT, CDR2 SNEGSKA (reference sequence).

This clonotype came up many times. This rearrangement joins TRBV20-1 to TRBJ2-7; TRBD1 matches at 11 bases. The V gene end was trimmed by 6 bases and the J gene end by 4 bases; junction bases not matched to a gene: 8. This CDR3 has 14 amino acids. CDR1 is DFQATT, CDR2 SNEGSKA, per germline (reference sequence). The CDR3: CSAGPGTGGYEQYF. The CDR3 DNA is TGCAGTGCGGGTCCCGGGACAGGGGGGTACGAGCAGTACTTC.

The chain is built from TRBV21-1 and TRBJ2-4; the D call in the table, TRBD2, was not verified against the DNA. TRBV21-1 is noted as a pseudogene. CDR3 size: 15 residues. The CDR3 sequence: CASRRSRTSYNEQYF. The CDR3 DNA reads TGTGCCAGCAGGAGGAGCCGTACCTCCTACAATGAGCAGTACTTC.

This clonotype turned up a few times. The chain uses TRBV5-6 and TRBJ1-5; D is undetermined. CDR3 length equals 15 residues. V lost 3 bases and J lost 6, with 16 bases in between. CDR1 and CDR2 (germline): SGHDT, YYEEEE. For the CDR3, the DNA is TGTGCCAGCAGCTCCGAAGGACTTCGGGGTCAGCCCCAGCATTTT. Protein: CASSSEGLRGQPQHF.

In this sample, this clonotype turned up many times. The rearrangement joins TRBV20-1 to TRBJ2-1, with 8 nucleotides matching TRBD2. CDR3 length: 14 amino acids. After removal of 5 bases from V and 7 bases from J, the junction contained 10 bases not matched to a gene. Per germline, CDR1 DFQATT and CDR2 SNEGSKA (reference sequence). CDR3 sequence reads: CSAPGGAGINEQFF. The CDR3 nucleotides read TGCAGTGCTCCCGGGGGGGCCGGGATAAATGAGCAGTTCTTC.

This clonotype was found a few times. Germline and junction disagree at one end, which may indicate a read error. The chain recombines TRBV20-1 with TRBJ2-1, with TRBD1 identical over 7 bases. The CDR3 is 13 residues long. The germline V gene has CDR1 DFQATT and CDR2 SNEGSKA (reference sequence). The CDR3 DNA reads as TGTAGTGCCCCCAGACAGGGTTACAATGAGCAGTTCTTC. This encodes CSAPRQGYNEQFF.

This chain connects TRBV4-3 to TRBJ1-5; D gene unclear. V was cut by 0 bases and J by 5 bases, with 14 bases left in between. Germline V gene data show CDR1 as LGHNA and CDR2 as YSLEER. The CDR3 is made up of 16 amino acids. The CDR3 spells CASSQDRAGGDQPQHF. The CDR3 nucleotides are TGCGCCAGCAGCCAAGATCGGGCAGGCGGTGATCAGCCCCAGCATTTT.

As for this clonotype: A read error is possible here, since a much larger clone lies one base away. The gene calls are TRBV5-8 and TRBJ2-1; D remains unclear. The CDR3 has 12 amino acids. Germline-derived CDR1 and CDR2 are SGHTS and YDEGEE. V shed 7 bases and J shed 9 bases, with 14 bases lying between them. CDR3 in amino acids: CASCSYLSEQFF. As DNA, the CDR3 is TGTGCCAGCTGCTCGTATTTGAGTGAGCAGTTCTTC.

CDR3 nucleotides: TGTGCCAGCAGCTCACTACCGGGCAGGGACCACACAGATACGCAGTATTTT. Translation: CASSSLPGRDHTDTQYF. The genes are TRBV7-9 and TRBJ2-3; D could derive from TRBD1 or TRBD2 (5 bases each). The length of the CDR3 is 17 residues. Germline CDR1 reads SEHNR; CDR2 reads FQNEAQ (reference sequence). The V end lost 4 bases, the J end lost 2 bases, and 19 bases lay between the germline ends.